These T cell receptor beta chains were read from a single sample in a study of beta chain features in type 1 diabetes. Clones were sequenced by immunoSEQ multiplex PCR, and TCRdb holds only the in-frame ones, with some missing. This sample has fewer than 150,000 clones, with roughly 7.2% found just once. The sequencing sample was made of central memory CD4+ T cells from blood. These receptors were taken from a young woman in good health. CDR3s include the opening cysteine and the closing phenylalanine or tryptophan. A D gene is named only where the DNA matches it firmly. Only part of the rows carry a size: once, few, many, or a class if the clone is expanded.

clone_size,v_call,d_call,j_call,cdr3_aa,cdr3_nt
-,TRBV18,TRBD1,TRBJ1-1,CASTPGQGLENTEAFF,TGTGCCAGCACCCCGGGACAGGGCCTTGAGAACACTGAAGCTTTCTTT
-,TRBV2,TRBD1,TRBJ2-5,CASSRQGAQETQYF,TGTGCCAGCAGCCGACAGGGGGCACAAGAGACCCAGTACTTC
few,TRBV7-2,-,TRBJ2-7,CASSLGGQSYEQYF,TGTGCCAGCAGCTTGGGGGGGCAGTCCTACGAGCAGTACTTC
-,TRBV11-2,-,TRBJ1-1,CASSLATGVLTEAFF,TGTGCCAGCAGCTTAGCCACAGGTGTCTTGACTGAAGCTTTCTTT
-,TRBV25-1,TRBD2,TRBJ2-2,CASRGTSGADTGELFF,TGTGCCAGCAGAGGGACTAGCGGGGCTGACACCGGGGAGCTGTTTTTT
few,TRBV28,TRBD1,TRBJ2-7,CASSLTGMSTYEQYF,TGTGCCAGCAGTTTGACAGGGATGTCAACCTACGAGCAGTACTTC
few,TRBV30,-,TRBJ2-1,CAWSGDWRVRNEQFF,TGTGCCTGGAGTGGGGACTGGCGGGTAAGGAATGAGCAGTTCTTC
few,TRBV6-5,TRBD1,TRBJ2-7,CASKPGQANYEQYF,TGTGCCAGCAAACCGGGACAGGCGAACTACGAGCAGTACTTC
few,TRBV5-4,TRBD2,TRBJ2-7,CASSFTGGLSYEQYF,TGTGCCAGCAGCTTTACGGGAGGGCTCTCCTACGAGCAGTACTTC
few,TRBV6-1,-,TRBJ2-5,CASSRVVEETQYF,TGTGCCAGCAGTCGGGTAGTGGAAGAGACCCAGTACTTC
-,TRBV4-3,TRBD1,TRBJ2-7,CASSRGTGPYEQYF,TGCGCCAGCAGCCGGGGGACAGGACCCTACGAGCAGTACTTC
few,TRBV5-1,TRBD1,TRBJ2-4,CASGQGAGIQYF,TGCGCCAGCGGACAGGGGGCGGGCATTCAGTACTTC
few,TRBV19,TRBD1,TRBJ2-7,CASSTGTGGYEQYF,TGTGCCAGTAGTACCGGGACAGGGGGATACGAGCAGTACTTC
-,TRBV2,TRBD1,TRBJ2-7,CASIAGTATYEQYF,TGTGCCAGCATCGCCGGGACAGCAACCTACGAGCAGTACTTC
-,TRBV7-8,TRBD2,TRBJ2-1,CASSRLAGDNEQFF,TGTGCCAGCAGCAGACTAGCGGGGGACAATGAGCAGTTCTTC
-,TRBV5-1,TRBD1,TRBJ1-5,CASSSAGGSNQPQHF,TGCGCCAGCAGCTCAGCAGGGGGATCTAATCAGCCCCAGCATTTT
-,TRBV5-1,TRBD1,TRBJ2-7,CASSRLSGQGLGEQYF,TGCGCCAGCAGCAGACTCTCGGGACAGGGTCTTGGCGAGCAGTACTTC
few,TRBV11-2,TRBD1,TRBJ2-5,CASSRQGAGTQYF,TGTGCCAGCAGCAGACAGGGGGCTGGAACCCAGTACTTC
-,TRBV27,-,TRBJ1-5,CASSLFGSGQPQHF,TGTGCCAGCAGTTTGTTCGGCTCGGGTCAGCCCCAGCATTTT
few,TRBV4-3,TRBD2,TRBJ2-1,CASSQDTSGSLNEQFF,TGCGCCAGCAGCCAAGATACTAGCGGGAGCTTAAATGAGCAGTTCTTC
-,TRBV18,-,TRBJ2-1,CASSPSRSYNEQFF,TGTGCCAGCTCACCATCCCGGAGTTACAATGAGCAGTTCTTC
many,TRBV7-9,-,TRBJ2-5,CASSLYRREAETQYF,TGTGCCAGCAGCTTATATCGAAGGGAGGCGGAGACCCAGTACTTC
few,TRBV10-3,TRBD2,TRBJ2-3,CAISESSGTSGLRTDTQYF,TGTGCCATCAGTGAGTCCTCCGGGACTAGCGGGCTTCGCACAGATACGCAGTATTTT
few,TRBV12-5,-,TRBJ2-1,CASGSGGGSTLRGSYNEQFF,TGTGCTAGTGGTTCCGGCGGAGGGTCCACTCTGCGAGGCTCCTACAATGAGCAGTTCTTC
-,TRBV30,TRBD2,TRBJ2-3,CAWWTSGSTDTQYF,TGTGCCTGGTGGACTAGCGGGAGTACAGATACGCAGTATTTT
-,TRBV28,-,TRBJ2-7,CASSSPSGHEQYF,TGTGCCAGCAGTTCCCCCTCAGGCCACGAGCAGTACTTC
few,TRBV4-1,-,TRBJ1-1,CASSQDLTGKAFF,TGCGCCAGCAGCCAAGATCTCACAGGAAAAGCTTTCTTT
many,TRBV7-2,TRBD2,TRBJ2-1,CASSPSRLAGDNEQFF,TGTGCCAGCAGCCCAAGTCGGCTAGCGGGAGACAATGAGCAGTTCTTC
few,TRBV18,TRBD1,TRBJ2-7,CASSPRGQGAGYEQYF,TGTGCCAGCTCACCACGTGGCCAGGGGGCAGGGTACGAGCAGTACTTC
few,TRBV18,-,TRBJ1-1,CASSPGALGNTEAFF,TGTGCCAGCTCACCAGGGGCCCTTGGGAACACTGAAGCTTTCTTT
-,TRBV19,-,TRBJ1-5,CASSIEGVSNQPQHF,TGTGCCAGTAGTATAGAAGGGGTTAGCAATCAGCCCCAGCATTTT
few,TRBV4-3,TRBD2,TRBJ2-5,CASSQGLAVQETQYF,TGCGCCAGCAGCCAGGGACTAGCGGTTCAAGAGACCCAGTACTTC
-,TRBV6-6,TRBD2,TRBJ2-1,CASSRRGLAGTNEQFF,TGTGCCAGCAGTCGCCGAGGACTAGCGGGAACCAATGAGCAGTTCTTC
-,TRBV7-2,-,TRBJ1-2,CASSTPGVLWGYTF,TGTGCCAGCAGCACCCCGGGGGTCCTATGGGGCTACACCTTC
few,TRBV30,TRBD2,TRBJ2-7,CAWSSSSGLSYEQYF,TGTGCCTGGAGTAGCTCTAGCGGGCTCTCCTACGAGCAGTACTTC
few,TRBV19,-,TRBJ2-2,CASSISGIGGELFF,TGTGCCAGTAGTATTTCGGGGATCGGCGGGGAGCTGTTTTTT
few,TRBV9,-,TRBJ2-7,CASSVDDSGTYEQYF,TGTGCCAGCAGCGTAGATGACTCTGGAACCTACGAGCAGTACTTC
-,TRBV11-2,TRBD1,TRBJ2-3,CASSFSRDRGRTDTQYF,TGTGCCAGCAGCTTCTCCCGGGACAGGGGTAGGACAGATACGCAGTATTTT
few,TRBV19,TRBD1,TRBJ2-1,CASNGTEVYNEQFF,TGTGCCAGTAACGGGACAGAAGTGTACAATGAGCAGTTCTTC
many,TRBV5-4,TRBD2,TRBJ2-7,CASSPPGLAAYEQYF,TGTGCCAGCAGCCCACCGGGACTAGCGGCCTACGAGCAGTACTTC
few,TRBV29-1,-,TRBJ2-3,CSVVQGSRDGTQYF,TGCAGCGTGGTTCAGGGGTCCCGCGATGGGACGCAGTATTTT
few,TRBV28,-,TRBJ2-2,CASIRGGDTGELFF,TGTGCCAGCATCAGGGGCGGAGACACCGGGGAGCTGTTTTTT
many,TRBV30,TRBD2,TRBJ2-5,CAWSPGGLAGVWETQYF,TGTGCCTGGAGTCCCGGGGGACTAGCGGGAGTTTGGGAGACCCAGTACTTC
-,TRBV6-1,-,TRBJ1-2,CASSEIGTPRDYGYTF,TGTGCCAGCAGTGAGATAGGGACACCGAGAGACTATGGCTACACCTTC
few,TRBV2,TRBD2,TRBJ2-1,CASSYWTSGRNEQFF,TGTGCCAGCAGTTATTGGACTAGCGGGAGGAATGAGCAGTTCTTC
-,TRBV7-3,-,TRBJ1-1,CASSEKDTNTEAFF,TGTGCCAGCAGCGAAAAGGACACGAACACTGAAGCTTTCTTT
-,TRBV27,TRBD1,TRBJ2-7,CASSLSGQRYEQYF,TGTGCCAGCAGTTTATCGGGACAGCGCTACGAGCAGTACTTC
-,TRBV6-5,-,TRBJ2-5,CASSYSSIQETQYF,TGTGCCAGCAGTTACTCATCTATCCAAGAGACCCAGTACTTC
-,TRBV7-2,-,TRBJ2-7,CASSLEPTVEQYF,TGTGCCAGCAGCTTAGAACCCACCGTCGAGCAGTACTTC
-,TRBV7-2,-,TRBJ2-3,CASSYLQADTQYF,TGTGCCAGCAGCTACCTACAGGCAGATACGCAGTATTTT
-,TRBV6-6,-,TRBJ1-2,CASSFTGTYGYTF,TGTGCCAGCAGTTTTACAGGAACCTATGGCTACACCTTC
many,TRBV9,-,TRBJ1-5,CASSASPTGNQPQHF,TGTGCCAGCAGCGCGTCACCAACGGGAAATCAGCCCCAGCATTTT
-,TRBV6-6,TRBD2,TRBJ2-5,CASSYRLAAPETQYF,TGTGCCAGCAGTTACCGACTAGCAGCCCCGGAGACCCAGTACTTC
many,TRBV28,TRBD2,TRBJ2-4,CASSLSGTSGSDIQYF,TGTGCCAGCAGTTTAAGCGGGACTAGCGGGAGTGACATTCAGTACTTC
few,TRBV28,TRBD2,TRBJ2-5,CASSSGTTLIQETQYF,TGTGCCAGCAGTTCCGGGACTACGTTGATACAAGAGACCCAGTACTTC
-,TRBV6-5,-,TRBJ1-2,CASRTTGPSNYGYTF,TGTGCCAGCAGGACGACAGGCCCTTCGAACTATGGCTACACCTTC
-,TRBV4-2,TRBD1,TRBJ2-7,CASSLDDRVVNEQYF,TGTGCCAGCAGCTTGGATGACAGGGTGGTAAACGAGCAGTACTTC
many,TRBV18,TRBD1,TRBJ1-1,CASSPRLGQGAGTEAFF,TGTGCCAGCTCACCTCGGCTGGGACAGGGGGCTGGCACTGAAGCTTTCTTT
many,TRBV28,TRBD1,TRBJ2-7,CASSPGQSYEQYF,TGTGCCAGCAGCCCGGGACAGTCGTACGAGCAGTACTTC
-,TRBV19,TRBD1,TRBJ1-5,CANPGQGGNQPQHF,TGTGCCAACCCGGGACAGGGAGGAAATCAGCCCCAGCATTTT